The 19 T cell receptor beta chains reported below all come from one sample, sequenced in a study of blood T cell repertoires in COVID-19. Clones were sequenced by immunoSEQ multiplex PCR, and TCRdb holds only the in-frame ones, with some missing. The sample records 150,000 to 200,000 clones, roughly three quarters being singletons. The sequencing sample was made of PBMCs or T cells enriched from blood (not recorded which). Receptor source: a woman between 45 and 60 years old with acute COVID-19.

The chain is built from TRBV27 and TRBJ1-2; 10 nucleotides agree with TRBD1. The CDR3 runs 14 residues. In germline, CDR1 is MNHEY, CDR2 SMNVEV (reference sequence). The V segment lost 10 bases and the J segment 8 bases; nucleotides outside the gene matches: 13. The CDR3 DNA reads TGTGCCACGGGCGTACCGGGACAGGGGTTCGGCTACACCTTC. As protein: CATGVPGQGFGYTF.

J is TRBJ2-2 and V is TRBV3-1 (or the pseudogene TRBV3-2); 8 bases map to TRBD2. This CDR3 contains 15 residues. Germline assignment: CDR1 LGHDT and CDR2 YNNKEL (reference sequence). V lost 3 bases to trimming and J lost 4 bases; unmatched junction nucleotides: 4. The CDR3 nucleotides are TGTGCCAGCAGCCACGGGAGGGGTCTCACCGGGGAGCTGTTTTTT. Translating gives CASSHGRGLTGELFF.

The J gene is TRBJ1-5, the V gene TRBV19; D is unclear. The germline V and J ends were trimmed by 7 bases and 0 bases, with 7 bases remaining between them. CDR1 is LNHDA, CDR2 SQIVND, per germline (reference sequence). This CDR3 has 13 amino acids. The CDR3 bases are TGTGCCAGTACTGAGAGTAGCAATCAGCCCCAGCATTTT. This sequence encodes CASTESSNQPQHF. Drawing the rest from reference TRBV19 and TRBJ1-5, the complete variable domain is DGGITQSPKYLFRKEGQNVTLSCEQNLNHDAMYWYRQDPGQGLRLIYYSQIVNDFQKGDIAEGYSVSREKKESFPLTVTSAQKNPTAFYLCASTESSNQPQHFGDGTRLSIL.

The chain uses TRBV28 and TRBJ2-3; D possibly corresponds to TRBD1 (6 bases). Trimming pared 11 bases from V and 2 bases from J, leaving 14 bases between. Germline V CDR1 and CDR2: MDHEN, SYDVKM. The CDR3 extends over 13 amino acids. The CDR3 bases are TGTGCCCATACCAGGGGCCCCACAGATACGCAGTATTTT. Amino acid sequence: CAHTRGPTDTQYF.

The chain employs TRBV7-2 and TRBJ1-5; TRBD1 is a possible D gene (5 bases). This CDR3 is 15 amino acids long. Per the germline V gene, CDR1 is SGHTA and CDR2 is FQGNSA. Deletions cut 2 bases from V and 7 bases from J, with 15 bases between. Here the CDR3 reads CASSLQGWVGQPQHF. In DNA form, the CDR3 reads TGTGCCAGCAGCTTACAGGGTTGGGTAGGGCAGCCCCAGCATTTT.

The rearrangement links TRBV9 to TRBJ1-5; 8 positions match TRBD1. The CDR3 length is 19 residues. The V gene end was trimmed by 1 base and the J gene end by 5 bases; junction bases not matched to a gene: 17. From germline, CDR1 is SGDLS and CDR2 YYNGEE. The CDR3 DNA follows: TGTGCCAGCAGCGTATCGGGACAGGTACTCTGGGCCGCGGATCAGCCCCAGCATTTT. Its protein is CASSVSGQVLWAADQPQHF.

The rearrangement uses TRBV29-1 and TRBJ1-1; 8 nucleotides line up with TRBD1. The V segment lost 3 bases and the J segment 1 base; nucleotides outside the gene matches: 4. The CDR3 is 14 residues long. Germline loops: CDR1 SQVTM, CDR2 ANQGSEA. The CDR3 here is CSVDPQGANTEAFF. As DNA, the CDR3 is TGCAGCGTTGACCCCCAGGGGGCGAACACTGAAGCTTTCTTT.

V is TRBV18 and J is TRBJ1-5; weak D call: TRBD1 (6 bases). CDR1 is KGHSH and CDR2 is LQKENI in the germline V gene. The CDR3 contains 13 residues. V shed 5 bases and J shed 4 bases, with 9 bases lying between them. DNA for the CDR3: TGTGCCAGCTCAGGGGGCGAGAATCAGCCCCAGCATTTT. Its protein product is CASSGGENQPQHF.

This chain uses TRBV3-1 (or the pseudogene TRBV3-2) with TRBJ2-2, with TRBD2 identical over 16 bases. Per the germline V gene, CDR1 is LGHDT and CDR2 is YNNKEL (reference sequence). The CDR3 is 19 residues long. Losses at the gene ends were 5 bases for V and 2 bases for J; bases not matched to a gene: 8. The CDR3 DNA reads as TGTGCCAGCAGCGCCGGGACTAGCGGGGGGGCCCGTAACACCGGGGAGCTGTTTTTT. Translation: CASSAGTSGGARNTGELFF.

The chain has TRBV30 and TRBJ1-4, with D tentatively TRBD1 (6 bases). In germline, CDR1 is GTSNPN, CDR2 SVGIG (reference sequence). This CDR3 has 14 amino acids. V lost 3 bases, J lost 4 bases, and 12 bases lay in between. Here the CDR3 DNA reads TGTGCCTGGAGACGGGACACTAATAATGAAAAACTGTTTTTT. It is translated as CAWRRDTNNEKLFF.

This clone has only one observation. The V and J genes are TRBV6-5 and TRBJ1-6; tentatively, D is TRBD1 (5 bases). This CDR3 comprises 14 residues. Trimming took 3 bases from V and 10 from J, leaving 13 bases between them. The germline V gene has CDR1 MNHEY and CDR2 SVGAGI. The CDR3 coding sequence is TGTGCCAGCAGTTATGGTCAGGGATACTCACCCCTCCACTTT. This sequence encodes CASSYGQGYSPLHF.

V is TRBV5-1 and J is TRBJ1-2, with D uncertain. The CDR3 spans 15 residues. The V and J ends lost 1 base and 5 bases respectively, with 15 bases between them. The germline V gene has CDR1 SGHRS and CDR2 YFSETQ. CDR3 in DNA: TGCGCCAGCAGCTTGTCGACGAGCCCACTATATGGCTACACCTTC. It encodes CASSLSTSPLYGYTF.

The rearrangement joins TRBV30 to TRBJ1-3; tentatively, D is TRBD1 (5 bases). CDR1 GTSNPN and CDR2 SVGIG come from the germline V gene (reference sequence). The CDR3 is 16 amino acids. V was pared by 2 bases and J by 0 bases, with 14 bases between. This chain's CDR3 is CAWSFETARSGNTIYF. CDR3 sequence (DNA): TGTGCCTGGAGTTTCGAGACAGCACGCTCTGGAAACACCATATATTTT.

V gene TRBV28 combines with J gene TRBJ1-5; no firm D call. CDR1 and CDR2 (germline): MDHEN, SYDVKM. This CDR3 has 14 amino acids. The germline V and J ends were trimmed by 7 bases and 6 bases, with 16 bases remaining between them. This chain's CDR3 is CASTLASPAQPQHF. The CDR3 DNA reads as TGTGCCAGCACACTAGCGTCTCCGGCTCAGCCCCAGCATTTT.

The chain combines TRBV4-1 with TRBJ1-6; 9 bases fit TRBD1. The CDR3 has 15 amino acids. Looked up from germline, CDR1 is MGHRA and CDR2 is YSYEKL. With 3 bases clipped from V and 8 bases from J, the junction kept 5 bases outside the gene matches. Here the CDR3 reads CASSHSQGAYSPLHF. CDR3 bases: TGCGCCAGCAGCCACTCACAGGGGGCCTATTCACCCCTCCACTTT.

In its sample, this clone was seen once. V and J are TRBV4-3 and TRBJ2-3, with 8 bases matching TRBD2. Unmatched junction bases numbered 8, after V lost 4 bases and J lost 2 bases. Germline V gene lookup returns CDR1 LGHNA and CDR2 YSLEER. CDR3 length: 16 amino acids. CDR3 DNA sequence: TGCGCCAGCAGCCCGAATTTAGCGGGGACCACAGATACGCAGTATTTT. Amino acid sequence: CASSPNLAGTTDTQYF.

This clone was observed a few times. The chain is built from TRBV28 and TRBJ1-5; no reliable D call. Germline CDR1 reads MDHEN; CDR2 reads SYDVKM. Trimming removed 6 bases from V and 4 bases from J, with 7 bases in between. The CDR3 is 12 residues long. In DNA, the CDR3 is TGTGCCAGCAGGGCCCCTAATCAGCCCCAGCATTTT. Protein: CASRAPNQPQHF. The full variable domain, with the rest looked up from reference TRBV28 and TRBJ1-5, is DVKVTQSSRYLVKRTGEKVFLECVQDMDHENMFWYRQDPGLGLRLIYFSYDVKMKEKGDIPEGYSVSREKKERFSLILESASTNQTSMYLCASRAPNQPQHFGDGTRLSIL.

The chain has TRBV4-3 and TRBJ2-1; 10 positions match TRBD2. CDR3 length equals 17 residues. CDR1 and CDR2 from the germline V gene are LGHNA and YSLEER. The ends lost 4 bases at V and 4 bases at J; junction bases unmatched: 10. CDR3 amino acids: CASSPQGGSGGYNEQFF. Here the CDR3 DNA reads TGCGCCAGCAGCCCCCAAGGAGGTAGCGGGGGGTACAATGAGCAGTTCTTC.

In its sample, this clone was seen a few times. Other DNA sequences in this specimen translate into the identical CDR3. V and J are TRBV27 and TRBJ1-5, with D unclear. Between the trimmed V and J ends, which lost 2 bases and 1 base, there was a span of 9 bases. The CDR3 runs 15 residues. Germline CDR1 is MNHEY and CDR2 is SMNVEV (reference sequence). CDR3 in amino acids: CASSLGGGSNQPQHF. The CDR3 bases are TGTGCCAGCAGTTTAGGCGGCGGGAGCAATCAGCCCCAGCATTTT.